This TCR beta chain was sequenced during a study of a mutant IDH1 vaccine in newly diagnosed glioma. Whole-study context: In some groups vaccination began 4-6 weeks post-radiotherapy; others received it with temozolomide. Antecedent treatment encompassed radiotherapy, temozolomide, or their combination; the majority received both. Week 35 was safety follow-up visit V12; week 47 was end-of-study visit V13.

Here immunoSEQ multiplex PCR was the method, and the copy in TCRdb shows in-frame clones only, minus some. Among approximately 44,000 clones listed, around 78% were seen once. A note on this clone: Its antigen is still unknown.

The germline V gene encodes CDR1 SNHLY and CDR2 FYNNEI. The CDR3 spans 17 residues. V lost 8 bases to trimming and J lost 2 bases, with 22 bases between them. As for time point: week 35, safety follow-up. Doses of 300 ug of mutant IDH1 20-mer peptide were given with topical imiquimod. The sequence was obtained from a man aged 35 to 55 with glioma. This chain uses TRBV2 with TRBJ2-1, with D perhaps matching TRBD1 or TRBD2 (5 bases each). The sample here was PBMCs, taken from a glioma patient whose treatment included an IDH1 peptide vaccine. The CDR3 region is CASEVWGPGTTYNEQFF. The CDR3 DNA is TGTGCCAGCGAGGTGTGGGGACCGGGAACAACCTACAATGAGCAGTTCTTC.